These 14 T cell receptor beta chains were sequenced from one sample in a study of blood T cell repertoires in COVID-19. The repertoire was sequenced with immunoSEQ multiplex PCR; TCRdb's copy has only in-frame clones and lacks some. Seen here are 250,000 to 350,000 clones, around 89% observed once, and the top ten hold 2.5% to 3%. The sequenced sample was PBMCs or T cells enriched from blood (not recorded which). Receptors originate from a woman in her forties or fifties who had recovered from COVID-19.

This CDR3 reads CASSQDRAPPVELFF. The CDR3 DNA sequence: TGCGCCAGCAGCCAGGACAGGGCCCCTCCGGTGGAACTGTTTTTT. V and J are TRBV4-3 and TRBJ1-4, with 8 bases fitting TRBD1. The CDR3 loop spans 15 amino acids. V shed 3 bases and J 12 bases; nucleotides not matched to a gene: 12. Germline assignment: CDR1 LGHNA and CDR2 YSLEER.

The CDR3 DNA follows: TGTGCCAGCATCCTACTAGCGGGAGGGTCGAATGAGCAGTTCTTC. Its protein is CASILLAGGSNEQFF. The chain employs TRBV28 and TRBJ2-1; 13 bases line up with TRBD2. The length of the CDR3 is 15 residues. The germline CDR1 and CDR2 sequences are MDHEN and SYDVKM. J lost 7 bases, V lost 7 bases, and 7 bases had no gene match.

The chain links TRBV27 to TRBJ2-3; D unclear. The CDR3 covers 14 residues. V was cut by 3 bases and J by 1 base, with 8 bases left in between. Per germline, CDR1 MNHEY and CDR2 SMNVEV (reference sequence). CDR3 in amino acids: CASSFTRGTDTQYF. The CDR3 nucleotides read TGTGCCAGCAGTTTCACCCGAGGCACAGATACGCAGTATTTT.

The gene calls are TRBV15 and TRBJ1-4; no clear D gene. Germline V gene data show CDR1 as LNHNV and CDR2 as YYDKDF (reference sequence). This CDR3 has 13 residues. Deletions cut 4 bases from V and 8 bases from J, with 11 bases between. The CDR3 sequence is CATSTDRGEKLFF. The DNA for the CDR3 is TGTGCCACCAGCACTGACCGAGGAGAAAAACTGTTTTTT.

Note on this clone: Mismatch with germline at one junction end may stem from a read error. The chain combines TRBV5-1 with TRBJ2-1; D gene unclear. The CDR3 is 13 amino acids. Germline CDR1 SGHRS, CDR2 YFSETQ. CDR3 nucleotides: TGCGCCAGCAGCTTGACCTCGGAGACCCAGCATTTCTTC. Protein product: CASSLTSETQHFF. The full variable domain, with the rest looked up from reference TRBV5-1 and TRBJ2-1, is KAGVTQTPRYLIKTRGQQVTLSCSPISGHRSVSWYQQTPGQGLQFLFEYFSETQRNKGNFPGRFSGRQFSNSRSEMNVSTLELGDSALYLCASSLTSETQHFFGPGTRLTVL.

The rearrangement joins TRBV27 to TRBJ1-2; TRBD1 aligns across 10 bases. The V gene's germline CDR1 is MNHEY and CDR2 SMNVEV (reference sequence). V lost 6 bases to trimming and J lost 8 bases; unmatched junction nucleotides: 12. The CDR3 is 15 residues long. The CDR3 DNA sequence: TGTGCCAGCAGCTGGCGGAGGGGACAGGGGTCCGGCTACACCTTC. It specifies CASSWRRGQGSGYTF.

This rearrangement joins TRBV11-2 to TRBJ1-4; TRBD1 matches at 7 bases. V was pared by 5 bases and J by 0 bases, with 12 bases of the junction left unmatched. Germline CDR1 SGHAT, CDR2 FQNNGV. There are 18 residues in the CDR3. CDR3 in amino acids: CASSQRWSQGATNEKLFF. CDR3 bases: TGTGCCAGCAGCCAAAGATGGTCTCAGGGGGCAACTAATGAAAAACTGTTTTTT.

The count of this clone is one. The rearrangement uses TRBV2 and TRBJ1-5, with TRBD1 identical over 8 bases. V gave up 1 base and J gave up 4 bases; unmatched junction bases: 0. Germline values: CDR1 SNHLY, CDR2 FYNNEI. The CDR3 runs 14 residues. CDR3 DNA sequence: TGTGCCAGCAGTGAAGGGACAGGGAATCAGCCCCAGCATTTT. Amino acids: CASSEGTGNQPQHF. The whole variable domain, filled in from reference TRBV2 and TRBJ1-5, reads EPEVTQTPSHQVTQMGQEVILRCVPISNHLYFYWYRQILGQKVEFLVSFYNNEISEKSEIFDDQFSVERPDGSNFTLKIRSTKLEDSAMYFCASSEGTGNQPQHFGDGTRLSIL.

This clone was observed once. The chain uses TRBV24-1 and TRBJ2-3; 11 bases agree with TRBD2. The CDR3 is made up of 16 amino acids. Germline lookup yields CDR1 KGHDR and CDR2 SFDVKD. V was pared by 4 bases and J by 1 base, with 3 bases of the junction left unmatched. CDR3 sequence (DNA): TGTGCCACCAGTGACCCGGGACTAGCGGGCACAGATACGCAGTATTTT. Translation: CATSDPGLAGTDTQYF.

Only a few counts were recorded for this clone. The rearrangement links TRBV19 to TRBJ1-1, with no clear D. The CDR3 totals 12 residues. Trimming pared 6 bases from V and 6 bases from J, leaving 11 bases between. Germline CDR1 reads LNHDA; CDR2 reads SQIVND (reference sequence). CDR3 loop: CASRFAVSEAFF. The CDR3 bases are TGTGCCAGTAGATTCGCAGTCTCTGAAGCTTTCTTT.

This clone was found once. The J gene is TRBJ1-6, the V gene TRBV7-9; 7 bases match TRBD1. The CDR3 covers 15 residues. The germline V gene has CDR1 SEHNR and CDR2 FQNEAQ (reference sequence). The junction had 6 bases not matched to a gene; V was cut back by 1 base and J by 9 bases. Here the CDR3 reads CASSLVETGSSPLHF. The CDR3 DNA reads as TGTGCCAGCAGCTTAGTGGAGACAGGGAGTTCACCCCTCCACTTT.

The sample holds a few counts of this clone. J is TRBJ1-5 and V is TRBV19; no reliable D call. V shed 8 bases and J shed 8 bases, with 13 bases lying between them. This CDR3 comprises 12 residues. Germline V gene lookup returns CDR1 LNHDA and CDR2 SQIVND (reference sequence). The CDR3 here is CASGLRIEPQHF. Written as DNA, the CDR3 is TGTGCCAGTGGACTACGCATCGAGCCCCAGCATTTT.

The chain joins TRBV11-2 to TRBJ2-5; 11 bases line up with TRBD2. Germline CDR1 is SGHAT and CDR2 is FQNNGV. There are 14 residues in the CDR3. Trimming cost V 3 bases and J 3 bases; bases outside gene matches: 0. The CDR3 region has the DNA TGTGCCAGCAGCTTGGGACTAGCGGAAGAGACCCAGTACTTC. Encoded protein: CASSLGLAEETQYF.

The chain is built from TRBV2 and TRBJ1-6; tentatively, D is TRBD1 (6 bases). V gave up 7 bases and J gave up 9 bases, with 16 bases separating them. This CDR3 is 14 amino acids long. CDR1 and CDR2 from the germline V gene are SNHLY and FYNNEI. The CDR3 sequence: CASNPEGGISPLHF. DNA for the CDR3: TGTGCCAGCAATCCTGAAGGGGGAATTTCACCCCTCCACTTT.